The clone carrying this T cell receptor (beta chain) was seen many times. Antigen: not known. This entry comes from a study of T-cell reconstitution after alpha-beta-depleted transplantation in children. Whole-study results and caveats: From newly produced T cells came most of the T-cell counts and diversity one year after transplant.

TCRbeta library construction was performed incorporating unique molecular identifiers. One entry per CDR3 protein results from TCRdb running MiXCR on the PCR reads. The sample yields around 440,000 distinct CDR3 sequences, around 16% seen once. CDR3 length equals 13 residues. Per germline, CDR1 KGHSH and CDR2 LQKENI. V was clipped by 8 bases and J by 2 bases, with 12 bases between them. J is TRBJ2-5 and V is TRBV18; D is possibly TRBD1 (6 bases). The TCR originated in a boy in the first two years of life who had a stem cell transplant for Wiskott-Aldrich syndrome, so the T cells may come from the graft donor. The sequencing used PBMCs, mostly from graft donor cells, collected 360 days after TCRalphabeta/CD19-depleted stem cell transplant. The CDR3 sequence is CASSPTGQETQYF. The CDR3 DNA sequence: TGTGCCAGCAGTCCGACAGGACAAGAGACCCAGTACTTC. Full variable domain (outside the CDR3, taken from reference TRBV18 and TRBJ2-5): NAGVMQNPRHLVRRRGQEARLRCSPMKGHSHVYWYRQLPEEGLKFMVYLQKENIIDESGMPKERFSAEFPKEGPSILRIQQVVRGDSAAYFCASSPTGQETQYFGPGTRLLVL.